The clone carrying this T cell receptor (beta chain) was counted between two and nine times. Its antigen is unknown. This entry belongs to a study of cytomegalovirus exposure and HLA in healthy donors. The study's findings and limits: Several V segments, TRBV6-2 and TRBV6-3 among them, could not be told apart and were dropped. Across donors, most TCRs were seen rarely, yet some public ones were widespread.

The PCR ran on 60 Vbeta and 13 Jbeta primers. TCRdb's table, derived via immunoSEQ multiplex PCR, lists solely in-frame clones and lacks some. The data contain more than 80,000 clones, approximately 75% of them seen just once; the ten biggest clones take up 11% to 15%. Germline loops: CDR1 MRHNA, CDR2 SNTAGT. There are 12 residues in the CDR3. V gave up 4 bases and J gave up 7 bases; unmatched junction bases: 2. This sequence was found in a woman in her 70s in good health and CMV-seropositive. This chain connects TRBV6-4 to TRBJ1-1; 8 positions match TRBD1. Source material: PBMCs. CDR3 DNA: TGTGCCAGCAGTGCAGGGGGCGATGAAGCTTTCTTT. As protein: CASSAGGDEAFF.